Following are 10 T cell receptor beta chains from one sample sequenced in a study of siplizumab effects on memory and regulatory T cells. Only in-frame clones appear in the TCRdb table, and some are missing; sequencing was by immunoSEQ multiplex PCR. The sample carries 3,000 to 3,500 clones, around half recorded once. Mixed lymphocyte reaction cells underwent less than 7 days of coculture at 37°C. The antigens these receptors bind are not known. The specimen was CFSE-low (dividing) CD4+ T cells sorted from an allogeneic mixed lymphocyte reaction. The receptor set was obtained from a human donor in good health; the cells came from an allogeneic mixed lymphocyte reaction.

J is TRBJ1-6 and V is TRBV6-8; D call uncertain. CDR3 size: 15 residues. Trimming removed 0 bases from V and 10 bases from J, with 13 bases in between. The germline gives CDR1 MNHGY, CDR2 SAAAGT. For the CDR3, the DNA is TGTGCCAGCAGTTACTCGGCGGGCATACGATCACCCCTCCACTTT. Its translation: CASSYSAGIRSPLHF.

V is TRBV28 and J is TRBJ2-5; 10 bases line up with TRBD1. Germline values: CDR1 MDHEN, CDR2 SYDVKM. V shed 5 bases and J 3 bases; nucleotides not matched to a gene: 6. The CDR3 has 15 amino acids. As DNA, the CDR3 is TGTGCCAGCAGTAGATCCGGGACAGGGGAAGAGACCCAGTACTTC. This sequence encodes CASSRSGTGEETQYF.

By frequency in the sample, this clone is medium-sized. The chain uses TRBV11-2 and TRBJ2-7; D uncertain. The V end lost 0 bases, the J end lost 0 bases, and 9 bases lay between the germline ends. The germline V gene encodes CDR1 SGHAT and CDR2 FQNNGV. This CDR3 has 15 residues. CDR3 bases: TGTGCCAGCAGCTTAGAAGGCGGAACCTCCTACGAGCAGTACTTC. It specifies CASSLEGGTSYEQYF.

This CDR3 reads CASSFDRARTDTQYF. The CDR3 DNA reads as TGTGCCAGCAGCTTCGACAGGGCCAGAACAGATACGCAGTATTTT. The chain carries TRBV7-2 and TRBJ2-3; 7 bases map to TRBD1. This CDR3 spans 15 amino acids. Germline CDR1 SGHTA, CDR2 FQGNSA. With 3 bases clipped from V and 3 bases from J, the junction kept 6 bases outside the gene matches.

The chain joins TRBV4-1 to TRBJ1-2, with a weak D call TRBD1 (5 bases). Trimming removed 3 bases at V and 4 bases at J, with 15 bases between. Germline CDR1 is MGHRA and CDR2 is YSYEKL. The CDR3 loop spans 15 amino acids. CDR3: CASSQQSRGPYGYTF. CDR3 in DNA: TGCGCCAGCAGCCAGCAATCGAGGGGACCCTATGGCTACACCTTC.

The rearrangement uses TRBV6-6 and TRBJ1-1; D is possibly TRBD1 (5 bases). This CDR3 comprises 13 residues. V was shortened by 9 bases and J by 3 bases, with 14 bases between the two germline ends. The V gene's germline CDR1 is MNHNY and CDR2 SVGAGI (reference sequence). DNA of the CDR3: TGTGCCAGTTTGGGGGGTCCTTACACTGAAGCTTTCTTT. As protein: CASLGGPYTEAFF.

The CDR3 loop is CASRDGGGYYGYTF. CDR3 DNA: TGTGCCAGTAGGGACGGGGGAGGCTACTATGGCTACACCTTC. The V call is TRBV19, the J call TRBJ1-2, with D possibly matching TRBD1 (5 bases). This CDR3 has 14 residues. From germline, CDR1 is LNHDA and CDR2 SQIVND (reference sequence). Between the trimmed V and J ends, which lost 6 bases and 3 bases, there was a span of 14 bases.

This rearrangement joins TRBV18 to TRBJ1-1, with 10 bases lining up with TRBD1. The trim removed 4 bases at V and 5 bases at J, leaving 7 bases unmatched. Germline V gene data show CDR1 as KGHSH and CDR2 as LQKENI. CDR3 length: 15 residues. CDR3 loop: CASSLATGGETEAFF. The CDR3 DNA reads TGTGCCAGCTCACTTGCGACAGGGGGCGAAACTGAAGCTTTCTTT.

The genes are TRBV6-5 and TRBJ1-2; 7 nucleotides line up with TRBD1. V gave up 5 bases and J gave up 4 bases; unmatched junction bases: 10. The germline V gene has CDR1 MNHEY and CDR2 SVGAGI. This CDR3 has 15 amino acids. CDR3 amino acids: CASSPGEGAFYGYTF. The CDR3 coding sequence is TGTGCCAGCAGTCCCGGGGAGGGGGCCTTCTATGGCTACACCTTC.

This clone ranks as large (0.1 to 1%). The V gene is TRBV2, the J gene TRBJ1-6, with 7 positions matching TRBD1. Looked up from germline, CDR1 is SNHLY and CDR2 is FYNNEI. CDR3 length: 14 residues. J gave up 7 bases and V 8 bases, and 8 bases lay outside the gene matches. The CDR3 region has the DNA TGTGCCAGCCGGGACAGTGGCCCAAATTCACCCCTCCACTTT. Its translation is CASRDSGPNSPLHF.